This T cell receptor beta chain comes out of a study of blood T cell repertoires in COVID-19. Study as a whole: Whether acute or convalescent, the COVID-19 samples came from the United States, Italy and Spain.

Authors' data handling: Estimates of nucleated cell counts were drawn from the amplification of reference gene primers. TCRdb keeps only in-frame clones here, not all; method: immunoSEQ multiplex PCR. The V and J calls and the clone size are those of that table, but D and trimming were determined from the DNA. The sample records approximately 210,000 clones, about 90% being singletons. The V and J ends lost 3 bases and 9 bases, in that order; junction bases with no gene match: 7. Per germline, CDR1 MDHEN and CDR2 SYDVKM. The CDR3 totals 15 residues. This TCR was sampled from a man younger than 35 with active or convalescent COVID-19. Material for sequencing was peripheral blood. The chain links TRBV28 to TRBJ2-1; 11 positions match TRBD2. The CDR3 nucleotides read TGTGCCAGCAGTTTGGGACTAGCGGCTTTGGGTGAGCAGTTCTTC. Translated, it gives CASSLGLAALGEQFF.